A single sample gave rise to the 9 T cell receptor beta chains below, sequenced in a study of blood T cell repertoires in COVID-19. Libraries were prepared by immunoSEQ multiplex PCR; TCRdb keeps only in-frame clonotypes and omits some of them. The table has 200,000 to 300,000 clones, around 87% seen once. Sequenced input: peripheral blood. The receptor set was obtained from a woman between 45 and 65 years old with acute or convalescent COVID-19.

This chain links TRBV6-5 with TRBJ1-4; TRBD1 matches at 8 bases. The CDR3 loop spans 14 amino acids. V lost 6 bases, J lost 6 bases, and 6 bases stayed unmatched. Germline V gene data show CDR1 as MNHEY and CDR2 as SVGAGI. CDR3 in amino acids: CASRRLDRDEKLFF. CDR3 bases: TGTGCCAGCAGAAGATTGGACAGGGATGAAAAACTGTTTTTT.

CDR3 nucleotide sequence: TGTGCCAGTAGTTTACAGGCCCCACCTAGCAATCAGCCCCAGCATTTT. Translation: CASSLQAPPSNQPQHF. The chain couples TRBV19 to TRBJ1-5; possibly TRBD1 for D (5 bases). CDR3 length: 16 residues. The germline CDR1 and CDR2 sequences are LNHDA and SQIVND (reference sequence). Trimming pared 5 bases from V and 0 bases from J, leaving 14 bases between.

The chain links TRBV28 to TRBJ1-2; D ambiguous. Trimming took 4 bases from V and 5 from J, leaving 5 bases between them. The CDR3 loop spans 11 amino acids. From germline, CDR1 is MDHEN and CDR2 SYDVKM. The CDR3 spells CASSSVYGYTF. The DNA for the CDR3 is TGTGCCAGCAGTTCTGTTTATGGCTACACCTTC.

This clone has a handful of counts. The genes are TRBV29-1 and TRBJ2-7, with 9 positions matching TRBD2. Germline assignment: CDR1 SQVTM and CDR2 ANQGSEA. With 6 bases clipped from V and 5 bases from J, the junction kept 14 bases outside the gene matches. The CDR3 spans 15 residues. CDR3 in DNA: TGCAGCGTAAGGGCCGATCTAGCGGGACTTAACGAGCAGTACTTC. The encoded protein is CSVRADLAGLNEQYF.

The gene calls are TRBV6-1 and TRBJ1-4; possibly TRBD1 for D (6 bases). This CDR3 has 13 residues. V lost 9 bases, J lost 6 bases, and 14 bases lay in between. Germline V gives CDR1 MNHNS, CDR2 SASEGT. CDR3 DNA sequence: TGTGCCAGTACGGACAGACGGGATGAAAAACTGTTTTTT. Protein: CASTDRRDEKLFF.

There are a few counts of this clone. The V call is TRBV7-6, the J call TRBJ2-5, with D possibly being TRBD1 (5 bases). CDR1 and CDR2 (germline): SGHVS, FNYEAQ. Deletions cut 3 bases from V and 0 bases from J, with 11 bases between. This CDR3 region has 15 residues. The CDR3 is CASSFYQGHQETQYF. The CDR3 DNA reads TGTGCCAGCAGCTTCTATCAGGGCCACCAAGAGACCCAGTACTTC.

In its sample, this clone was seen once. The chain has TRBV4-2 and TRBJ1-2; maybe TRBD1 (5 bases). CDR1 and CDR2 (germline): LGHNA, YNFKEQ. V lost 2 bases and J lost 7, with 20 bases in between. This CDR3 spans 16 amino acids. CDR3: CASSQTANDRTLGYTF. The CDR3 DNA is TGTGCCAGCAGCCAAACCGCAAATGACAGAACCCTTGGCTACACCTTC.

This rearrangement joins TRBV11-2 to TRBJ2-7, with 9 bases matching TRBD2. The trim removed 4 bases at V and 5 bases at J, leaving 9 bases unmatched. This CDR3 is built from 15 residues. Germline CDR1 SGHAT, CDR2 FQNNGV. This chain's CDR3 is CASSSILAGVDEQYF. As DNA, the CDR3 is TGTGCCAGCAGCTCTATACTAGCGGGTGTAGACGAGCAGTACTTC.

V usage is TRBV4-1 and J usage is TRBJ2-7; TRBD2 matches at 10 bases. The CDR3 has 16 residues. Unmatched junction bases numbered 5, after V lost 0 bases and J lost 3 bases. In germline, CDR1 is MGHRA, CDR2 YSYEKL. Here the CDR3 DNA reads TGCGCCAGCAGCCAAGACAAAGCGGGAGGGTACTACGAGCAGTACTTC. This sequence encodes CASSQDKAGGYYEQYF.